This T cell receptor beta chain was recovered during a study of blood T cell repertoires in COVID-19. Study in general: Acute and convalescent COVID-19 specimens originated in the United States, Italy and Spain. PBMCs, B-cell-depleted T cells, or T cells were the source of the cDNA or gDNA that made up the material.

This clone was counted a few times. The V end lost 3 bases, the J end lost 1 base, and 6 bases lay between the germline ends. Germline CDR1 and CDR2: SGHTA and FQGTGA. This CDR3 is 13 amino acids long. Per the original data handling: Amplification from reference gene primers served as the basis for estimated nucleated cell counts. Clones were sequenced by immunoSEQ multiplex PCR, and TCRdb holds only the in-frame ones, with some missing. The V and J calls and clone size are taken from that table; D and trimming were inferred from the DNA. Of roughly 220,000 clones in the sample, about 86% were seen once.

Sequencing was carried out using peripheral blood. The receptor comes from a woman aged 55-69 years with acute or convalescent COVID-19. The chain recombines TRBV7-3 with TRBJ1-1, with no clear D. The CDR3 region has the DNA TGTGCCAGCAGCTTTACAGAGAACACTGAAGCTTTCTTT. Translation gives CASSFTENTEAFF.